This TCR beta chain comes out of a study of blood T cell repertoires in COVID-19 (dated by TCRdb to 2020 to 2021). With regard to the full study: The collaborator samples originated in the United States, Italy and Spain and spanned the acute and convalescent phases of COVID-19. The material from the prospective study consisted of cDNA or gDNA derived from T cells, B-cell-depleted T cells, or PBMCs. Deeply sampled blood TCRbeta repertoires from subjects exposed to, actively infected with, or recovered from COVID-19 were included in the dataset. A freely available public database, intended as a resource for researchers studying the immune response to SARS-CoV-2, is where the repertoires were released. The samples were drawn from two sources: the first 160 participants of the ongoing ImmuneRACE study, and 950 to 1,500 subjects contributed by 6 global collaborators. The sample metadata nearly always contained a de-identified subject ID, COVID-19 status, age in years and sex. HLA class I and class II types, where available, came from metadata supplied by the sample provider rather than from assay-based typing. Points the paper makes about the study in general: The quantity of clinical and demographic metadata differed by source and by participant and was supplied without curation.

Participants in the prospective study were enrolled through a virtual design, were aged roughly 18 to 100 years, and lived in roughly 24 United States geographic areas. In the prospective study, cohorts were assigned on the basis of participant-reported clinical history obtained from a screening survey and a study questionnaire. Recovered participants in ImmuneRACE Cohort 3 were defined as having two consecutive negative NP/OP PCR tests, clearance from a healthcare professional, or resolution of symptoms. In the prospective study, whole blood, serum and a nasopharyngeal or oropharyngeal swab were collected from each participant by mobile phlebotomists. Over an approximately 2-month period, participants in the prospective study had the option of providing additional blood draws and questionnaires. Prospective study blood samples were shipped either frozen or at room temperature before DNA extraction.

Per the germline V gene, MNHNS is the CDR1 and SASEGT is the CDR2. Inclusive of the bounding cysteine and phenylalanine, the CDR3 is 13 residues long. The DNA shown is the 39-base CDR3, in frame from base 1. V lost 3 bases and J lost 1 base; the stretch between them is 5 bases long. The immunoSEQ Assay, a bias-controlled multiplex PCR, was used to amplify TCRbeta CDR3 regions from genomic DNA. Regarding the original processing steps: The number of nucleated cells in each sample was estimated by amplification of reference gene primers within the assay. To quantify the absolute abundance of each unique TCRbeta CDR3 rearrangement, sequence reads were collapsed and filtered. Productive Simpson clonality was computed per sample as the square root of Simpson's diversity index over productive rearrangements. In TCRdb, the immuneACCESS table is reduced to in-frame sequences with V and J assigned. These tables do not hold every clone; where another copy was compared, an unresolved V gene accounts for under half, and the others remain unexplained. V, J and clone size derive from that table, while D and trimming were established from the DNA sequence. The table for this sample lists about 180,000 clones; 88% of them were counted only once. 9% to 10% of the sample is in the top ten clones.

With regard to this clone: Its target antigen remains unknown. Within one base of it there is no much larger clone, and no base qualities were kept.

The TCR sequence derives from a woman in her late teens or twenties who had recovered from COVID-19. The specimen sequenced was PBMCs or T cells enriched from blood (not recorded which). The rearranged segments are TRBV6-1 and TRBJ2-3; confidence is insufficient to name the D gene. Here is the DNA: TGTGCCAGCAGTGATCTAGGCACAGATACGCAGTATTTT. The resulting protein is CASSDLGTDTQYF.